Described below is a single T cell receptor beta chain sequence and its context. The sample originates from a study of type 1 regulatory T cells. Study-wide background: This in vitro CD4 product, T-allo10, is enriched for Tr1 cells and alloantigen-specific.

V trimming: 0 bases; J trimming: 2 bases; junction bases outside the gene matches: 11. This CDR3 contains 18 residues. Germline lookup yields CDR1 SGHDT and CDR2 YYEEEE. TCRdb used MiXCR to reprocess the reads, holding one entry per CDR3 protein. The sample lists some 90,000 distinct CDR3 sequences; around a third were seen once. The sample consisted of CD4+ T cells, either the whole sample or a sorted fraction (not recorded which). V and J are TRBV5-6 and TRBJ2-7, with TRBD2 matching over 10 bases. This receptor was identified in a human donor in good health. The CDR3 is CASSLAPSGGPTAYEQYF. DNA for the CDR3: TGTGCCAGCAGCTTGGCGCCTAGCGGGGGTCCGACGGCCTACGAGCAGTACTTC.